The clone carrying this TCR beta chain turned up a few times. These data are taken from a study of human T cells and chemical hapten exposure. The sample's time point: patch test 3, about 24 weeks after DPC sensitization. Treatment given: therapeutic diphenylcyclopropenone sensitization with weekly scalp DPC. TCRdb ran MiXCR on the RACE reads and lists one entry per CDR3 protein. Of about 190,000 distinct CDR3 sequences listed, under 30% are singletons. This receptor was identified in a middle-aged woman with alopecia areata. Some clones in this sample may be carry-over from other donors' samples. Specimen: whole blood, collected in connection with sensitization to the hapten diphenylcyclopropenone (DPC).

CDR3 nucleotide sequence: TGTGCCACGCTGAGAGGACTTAGCGGGTACGAGCAGTACTTC. Translating gives CATLRGLSGYEQYF. The chain recombines TRBV6-2 or TRBV6-3 with TRBJ2-7; 7 nucleotides match TRBD2. CDR1 and CDR2 (germline): MNHEY, SVGEGT. V shed 10 bases, J shed 4 bases, and the junction held 13 bases outside the gene matches. The CDR3 spans 14 residues.